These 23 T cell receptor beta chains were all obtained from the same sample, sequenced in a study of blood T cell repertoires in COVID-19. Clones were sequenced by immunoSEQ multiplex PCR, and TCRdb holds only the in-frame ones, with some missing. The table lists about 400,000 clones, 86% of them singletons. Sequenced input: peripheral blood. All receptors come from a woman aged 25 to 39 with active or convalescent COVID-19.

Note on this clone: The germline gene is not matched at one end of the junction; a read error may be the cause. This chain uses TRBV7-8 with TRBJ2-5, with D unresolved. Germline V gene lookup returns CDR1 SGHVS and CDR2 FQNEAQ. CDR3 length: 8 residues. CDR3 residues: CASSFRDF. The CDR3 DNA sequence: TGTGCCAGCAGCTTCCGGGACTTC.

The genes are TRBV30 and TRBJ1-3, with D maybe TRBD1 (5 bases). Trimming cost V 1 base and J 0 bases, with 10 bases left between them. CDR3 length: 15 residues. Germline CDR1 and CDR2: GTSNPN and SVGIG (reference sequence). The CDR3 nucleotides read TGTGCCTGGAGTGCAGGGCCAGGCTCTGGAAACACCATATATTTT. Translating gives CAWSAGPGSGNTIYF.

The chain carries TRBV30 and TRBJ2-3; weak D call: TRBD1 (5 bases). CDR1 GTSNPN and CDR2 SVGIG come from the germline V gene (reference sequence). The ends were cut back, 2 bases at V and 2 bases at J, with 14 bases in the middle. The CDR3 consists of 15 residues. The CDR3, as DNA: TGTGCCTGGAGTCCCGACAGAAGACTCACAGATACGCAGTATTTT. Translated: CAWSPDRRLTDTQYF.

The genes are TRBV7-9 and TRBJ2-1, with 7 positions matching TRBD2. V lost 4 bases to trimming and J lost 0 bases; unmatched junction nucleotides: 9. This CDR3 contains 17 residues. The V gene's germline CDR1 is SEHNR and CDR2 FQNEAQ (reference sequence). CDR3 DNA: TGTGCCAGCAGCTCAAGAGCTAGCGGCCCCTCCTACAATGAGCAGTTCTTC. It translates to CASSSRASGPSYNEQFF.

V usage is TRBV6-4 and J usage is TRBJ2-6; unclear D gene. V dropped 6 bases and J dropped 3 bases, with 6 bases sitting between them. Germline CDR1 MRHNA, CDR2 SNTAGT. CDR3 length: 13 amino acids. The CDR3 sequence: CASRGVGANVLTF. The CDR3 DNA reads TGTGCCAGCAGAGGAGTTGGGGCCAACGTCCTGACTTTC.

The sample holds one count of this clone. The CDR3 coding sequence is TGTGCCAGCTCCGGGGGGTCAGGATACTCCGAGCAGTACTTC. It codes for CASSGGSGYSEQYF. The genes are TRBV18 and TRBJ2-7, with TRBD2 matching over 7 bases. This CDR3 has 14 residues. Germline V CDR1 and CDR2: KGHSH, LQKENI. V dropped 6 bases and J dropped 6; count of bases not matched to a gene: 11.

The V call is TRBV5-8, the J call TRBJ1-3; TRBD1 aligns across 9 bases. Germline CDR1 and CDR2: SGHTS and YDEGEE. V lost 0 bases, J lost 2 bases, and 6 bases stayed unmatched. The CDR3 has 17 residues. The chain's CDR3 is CASSLVLGQGTGNTIYF. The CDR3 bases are TGTGCCAGCAGCTTGGTACTGGGACAGGGTACTGGAAACACCATATATTTT.

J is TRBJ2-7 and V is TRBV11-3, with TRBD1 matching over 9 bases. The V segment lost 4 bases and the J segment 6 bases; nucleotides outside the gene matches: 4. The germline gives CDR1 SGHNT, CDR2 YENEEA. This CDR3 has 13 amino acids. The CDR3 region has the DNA TGTGCCAGCAGCTGGGACAGGGAGGGCGAGCAGTACTTC. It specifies CASSWDREGEQYF.

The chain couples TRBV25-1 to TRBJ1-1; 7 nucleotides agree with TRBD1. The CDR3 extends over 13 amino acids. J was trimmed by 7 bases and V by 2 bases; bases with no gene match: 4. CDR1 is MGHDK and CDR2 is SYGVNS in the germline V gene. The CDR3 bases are TGTGCCAGCAGTGAACCCGGGACAGATGAAGCTTTCTTT. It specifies CASSEPGTDEAFF.

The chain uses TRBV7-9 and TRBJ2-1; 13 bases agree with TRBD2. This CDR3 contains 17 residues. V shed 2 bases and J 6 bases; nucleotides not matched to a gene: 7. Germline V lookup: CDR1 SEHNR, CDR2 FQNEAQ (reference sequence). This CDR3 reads CASSLLWGLAGLNEQFF. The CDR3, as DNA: TGTGCCAGCAGCTTACTCTGGGGACTAGCGGGGCTCAATGAGCAGTTCTTC.

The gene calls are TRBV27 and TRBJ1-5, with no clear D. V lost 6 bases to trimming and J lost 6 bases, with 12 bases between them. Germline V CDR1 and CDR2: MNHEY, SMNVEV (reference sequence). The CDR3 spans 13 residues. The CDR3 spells CASRSAGVQPQHF. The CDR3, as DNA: TGTGCCAGCAGATCGGCCGGGGTTCAGCCCCAGCATTTT.

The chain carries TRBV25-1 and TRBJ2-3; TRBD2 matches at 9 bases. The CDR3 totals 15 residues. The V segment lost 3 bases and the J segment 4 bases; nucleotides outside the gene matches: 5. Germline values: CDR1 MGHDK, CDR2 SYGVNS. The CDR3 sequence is CASSEGGRAPDTQYF. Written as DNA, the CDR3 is TGTGCCAGCAGTGAGGGCGGGAGGGCCCCAGATACGCAGTATTTT. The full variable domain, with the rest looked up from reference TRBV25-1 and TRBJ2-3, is EADIYQTPRYLVIGTGKKITLECSQTMGHDKMYWYQQDPGMELHLIHYSYGVNSTEKGDLSSESTVSRIRTEHFPLTLESARPSHTSQYLCASSEGGRAPDTQYFGPGTRLTVL.

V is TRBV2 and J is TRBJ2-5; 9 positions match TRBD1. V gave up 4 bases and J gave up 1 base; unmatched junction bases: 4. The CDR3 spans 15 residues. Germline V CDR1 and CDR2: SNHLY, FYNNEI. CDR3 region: CASSGWDRVQETQYF. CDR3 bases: TGTGCCAGCAGTGGGTGGGACAGGGTCCAAGAGACCCAGTACTTC.

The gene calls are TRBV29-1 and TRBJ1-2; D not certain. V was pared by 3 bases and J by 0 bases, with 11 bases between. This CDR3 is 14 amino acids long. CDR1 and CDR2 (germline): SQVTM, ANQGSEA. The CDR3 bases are TGCAGCGTTGAGGGAGGGTCGACTAACTATGGCTACACCTTC. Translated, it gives CSVEGGSTNYGYTF.

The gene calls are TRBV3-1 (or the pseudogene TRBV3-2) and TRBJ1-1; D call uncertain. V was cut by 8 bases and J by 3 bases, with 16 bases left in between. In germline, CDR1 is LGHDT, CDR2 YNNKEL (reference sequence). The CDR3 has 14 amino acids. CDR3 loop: CASGRVSGHTEAFF. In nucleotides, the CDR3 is TGTGCCAGCGGCCGGGTGAGCGGCCACACTGAAGCTTTCTTT.

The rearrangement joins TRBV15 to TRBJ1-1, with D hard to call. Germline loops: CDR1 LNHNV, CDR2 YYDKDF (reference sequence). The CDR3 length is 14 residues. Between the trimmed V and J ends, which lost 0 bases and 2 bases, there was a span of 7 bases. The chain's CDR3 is CATSRDVSNTEAFF. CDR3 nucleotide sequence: TGTGCCACCAGCAGAGATGTGAGCAACACTGAAGCTTTCTTT.

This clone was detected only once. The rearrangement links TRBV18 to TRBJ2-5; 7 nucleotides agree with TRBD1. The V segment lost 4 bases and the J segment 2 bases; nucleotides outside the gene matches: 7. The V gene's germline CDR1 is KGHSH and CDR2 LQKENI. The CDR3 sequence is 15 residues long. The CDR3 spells CASSLGTVSQETQYF. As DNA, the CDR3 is TGTGCCAGCTCACTAGGGACAGTTTCACAAGAGACCCAGTACTTC.

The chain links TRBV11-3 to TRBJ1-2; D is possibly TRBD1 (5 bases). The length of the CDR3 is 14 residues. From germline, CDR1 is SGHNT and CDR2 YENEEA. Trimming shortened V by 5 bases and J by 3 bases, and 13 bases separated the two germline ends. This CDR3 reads CASSPPGAHYGYTF. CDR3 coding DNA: TGTGCCAGCAGCCCACCTGGGGCCCACTATGGCTACACCTTC.

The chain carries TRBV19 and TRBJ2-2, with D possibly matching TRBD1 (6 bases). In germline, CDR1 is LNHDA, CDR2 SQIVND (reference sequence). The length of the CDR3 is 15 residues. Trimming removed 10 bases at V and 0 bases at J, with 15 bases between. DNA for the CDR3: TGTGCCACCAATCTGGGGGCTGCGAACACCGGGGAGCTGTTTTTT. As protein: CATNLGAANTGELFF. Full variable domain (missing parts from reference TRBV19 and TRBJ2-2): DGGITQSPKYLFRKEGQNVTLSCEQNLNHDAMYWYRQDPGQGLRLIYYSQIVNDFQKGDIAEGYSVSREKKESFPLTVTSAQKNPTAFYLCATNLGAANTGELFFGEGSRLTVL.

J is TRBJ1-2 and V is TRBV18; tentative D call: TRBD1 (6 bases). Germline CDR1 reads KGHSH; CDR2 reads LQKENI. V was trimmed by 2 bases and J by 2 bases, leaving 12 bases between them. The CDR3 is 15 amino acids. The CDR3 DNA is TGTGCCAGCTCACCAGAACCGGGACAAAACTATGGCTACACCTTC. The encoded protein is CASSPEPGQNYGYTF.

The DNA of the CDR3 is TGTGCCACCAGCAGCGGGACTAGCGGACCCGGGGAGCTGTTTTTT. Residues: CATSSGTSGPGELFF. The V and J genes are TRBV15 and TRBJ2-2; TRBD2 aligns across 11 bases. Losses at the gene ends were 3 bases for V and 6 bases for J; bases not matched to a gene: 3. The germline V gene encodes CDR1 LNHNV and CDR2 YYDKDF (reference sequence). This CDR3 contains 15 residues.

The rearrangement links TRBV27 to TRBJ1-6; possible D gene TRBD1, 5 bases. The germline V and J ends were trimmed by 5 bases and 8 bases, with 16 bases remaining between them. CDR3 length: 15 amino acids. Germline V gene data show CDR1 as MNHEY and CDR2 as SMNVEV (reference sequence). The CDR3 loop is CASSPDKDPYSPLHF. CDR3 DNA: TGTGCCAGCAGTCCGGACAAGGACCCATATTCACCCCTCCACTTT.

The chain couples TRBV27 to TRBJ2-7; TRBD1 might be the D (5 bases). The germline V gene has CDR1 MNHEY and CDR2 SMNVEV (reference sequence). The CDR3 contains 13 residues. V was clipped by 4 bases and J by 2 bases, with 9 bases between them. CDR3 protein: CASSYLGAYEQYF. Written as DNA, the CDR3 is TGTGCCAGCAGTTATTTAGGGGCCTACGAGCAGTACTTC.